Following are 16 T cell receptor beta chains from one sample sequenced in a study of T-cell memory formation after mild COVID-19. TCRdb used MiXCR to reprocess the 5' RACE reads, holding one entry per CDR3 protein. The sample has about 470,000 distinct CDR3 sequences, roughly 23% seen once. The source material was PBMCs or a T cell subset sorted from them (not recorded which). The receptors shown here come from an adult woman who had mild COVID-19 (a few samples of this study predate the infection). Cell type and time point are not known.

J is TRBJ2-7 and V is TRBV6-1; D is perhaps TRBD1 (5 bases). Trimming removed 8 bases from V and 0 bases from J, with 20 bases in between. This CDR3 has 16 amino acids. Germline V gives CDR1 MNHNS, CDR2 SASEGT. This CDR3 reads CASSPETDLYSYEQYF. The DNA for the CDR3 is TGTGCCAGCTCTCCAGAGACAGACTTGTACTCCTACGAGCAGTACTTC.

This clonotype occurred a few times. The junction shows a germline mismatch at one end, possibly a read error. V gene TRBV5-4 combines with J gene TRBJ2-7, with 8 bases identical to TRBD2. The CDR3 length is 14 residues. Germline CDR1 and CDR2: SGHNT and YYREEE (reference sequence). This chain's CDR3 is CASSLGTSPYGQYF. The CDR3 coding sequence is TGTGCCAGCAGCTTGGGGACTAGCCCTTACGGGCAGTACTTC.

The sample holds a few counts of this clonotype. The DNA of the CDR3 is TGTGCCAGCAGCTTAGGTTTCCGAACTGGGGCCAACGTCCTGACTTTC. It yields the protein CASSLGFRTGANVLTF. The V and J genes are TRBV7-2 and TRBJ2-6; D is uncertain. V lost 1 base to trimming and J lost 2 bases, with 9 bases between them. The CDR3 loop spans 16 amino acids. Per the germline V gene, CDR1 is SGHTA and CDR2 is FQGNSA.

This clonotype appeared a few times. V usage is TRBV20-1 and J usage is TRBJ2-7, with 7 bases identical to TRBD2. The V and J ends lost 2 bases and 2 bases, in that order; junction bases with no gene match: 9. The length of the CDR3 is 15 residues. Germline V gives CDR1 DFQATT, CDR2 SNEGSKA (reference sequence). CDR3 sequence (DNA): TGCAGTGCTAGATCGATGGGCGGGAGTGCCTACGAGCAGTACTTC. Protein product: CSARSMGGSAYEQYF.

This clonotype was counted between two and nine times. The rearrangement uses TRBV7-2 and TRBJ2-7; tentative D call: TRBD1 (5 bases). V shed 1 base and J shed 2 bases, with 12 bases lying between them. Germline V CDR1 and CDR2: SGHTA, FQGNSA. The CDR3 length is 15 residues. The CDR3 DNA reads TGTGCCAGCAGCTTAGATCAGGGCCTGCCCTACGAGCAGTACTTC. Encoded protein: CASSLDQGLPYEQYF. Supplemented by reference TRBV7-2 and TRBJ2-7, the full variable domain reads GAGVSQSPSNKVTEKGKDVELRCDPISGHTALYWYRQSLGQGLEFLIYFQGNSAPDKSGLPSDRFSAERTGGSVSTLTIQRTQQEDSAVYLCASSLDQGLPYEQYFGPGTRLTVT.

The chain links TRBV3-1 to TRBJ2-7, with 7 nucleotides matching TRBD2. The CDR3 has 13 amino acids. Germline assignment: CDR1 LGHDT and CDR2 YNNKEL (reference sequence). Trimming removed 0 bases from V and 6 bases from J; junction bases left unmatched: 2. CDR3 sequence: CASSQEAGTEQYF. CDR3 DNA sequence: TGTGCCAGCAGCCAAGAAGCGGGGACCGAGCAGTACTTC.

This clonotype was seen a handful of times. The chain has TRBV3-1 and TRBJ2-5; D not resolved. V lost 1 base and J 2 bases, leaving 5 bases between the germline ends. The CDR3 runs to 13 residues. CDR1 and CDR2 from the germline V gene are LGHDT and YNNKEL (reference sequence). The CDR3 DNA reads as TGTGCCAGCAGCCAAGCGCAGCAAGAGACCCAGTACTTC. Amino acids: CASSQAQQETQYF.

V usage is TRBV6-6 and J usage is TRBJ1-2, with D possibly matching TRBD1 (5 bases). This CDR3 is 15 amino acids long. With 2 bases removed from V and 3 bases from J, the gap between germline ends came to 13 bases. Germline lookup yields CDR1 MNHNY and CDR2 SVGAGI (reference sequence). CDR3 sequence (DNA): TGTGCCAGCAGTTACAGGGCGGGGCGCGACTATGGCTACACCTTC. Encoded protein: CASSYRAGRDYGYTF.

This clonotype appeared a few times. The chain uses TRBV7-9 and TRBJ2-7; D might be TRBD2 (5 bases). CDR1 and CDR2 from the germline V gene are SEHNR and FQNEAQ (reference sequence). Trimming removed 2 bases from V and 3 bases from J, with 14 bases in between. This CDR3 comprises 15 residues. CDR3 region: CASSLRAGVFYEQYF. The CDR3 region has the DNA TGTGCCAGCAGCTTACGGGCCGGGGTCTTCTACGAGCAGTACTTC.

This clonotype came up a few times. The chain recombines TRBV20-1 with TRBJ2-1; 8 nucleotides match TRBD1. The ends lost 0 bases at V and 4 bases at J; junction bases unmatched: 17. This CDR3 contains 19 residues. From germline, CDR1 is DFQATT and CDR2 SNEGSKA (reference sequence). In nucleotides, the CDR3 is TGCAGTGCTAGAGATAGGTTGACAGGGGCCCGGGTTTTTTACAATGAGCAGTTCTTC. Protein: CSARDRLTGARVFYNEQFF.

V gene TRBV25-1 combines with J gene TRBJ1-5, with D maybe TRBD1 (5 bases). Germline CDR1 is MGHDK and CDR2 is SYGVNS. The length of the CDR3 is 12 residues. V was clipped by 4 bases and J by 14 bases, with 15 bases between them. The CDR3 sequence: CASSVGTGEKHF. The CDR3 nucleotides are TGTGCCAGCAGTGTCGGGACGGGCGAAAAGCATTTT.

The chain couples TRBV5-1 to TRBJ2-3; TRBD2 matches 14 bases. V was clipped by 3 bases and J by 4 bases; unmatched bases: 13. This CDR3 contains 19 residues. Germline V CDR1 and CDR2: SGHRS, YFSETQ. The CDR3 spells CASSSSGLAGVRFSDTQYF. The CDR3 nucleotides are TGCGCCAGCAGCTCCTCGGGACTAGCGGGGGTAAGGTTCTCAGATACGCAGTATTTT.

This clonotype was found a few times. The chain uses TRBV9 and TRBJ2-1; 8 nucleotides agree with TRBD2. The CDR3 covers 12 residues. Germline trimming cut 4 bases from V and 15 bases from J; bases unmatched to any gene: 9. The V gene's germline CDR1 is SGDLS and CDR2 YYNGEE. The CDR3 DNA reads TGTGCCAGCAGCTCGTTAGCGGGACGACGGTTCTTC. Its translation is CASSSLAGRRFF. Together with reference TRBV9 and TRBJ2-1, the CDR3 gives the full variable domain: DSGVTQTPKHLITATGQRVTLRCSPRSGDLSVYWYQQSLDQGLQFLIQYYNGEERAKGNILERFSAQQFPDLHSELNLSSLELGDSALYFCASSSLAGRRFFGPGTRLTVL.

The V call is TRBV4-1, the J call TRBJ2-7, with 8 bases that match TRBD1. After removal of 1 base from V and 5 bases from J, the junction contained 7 bases not matched to a gene. This CDR3 spans 15 amino acids. Looked up from germline, CDR1 is MGHRA and CDR2 is YSYEKL. CDR3 loop: CASSQVLGQGHEQYF. CDR3 DNA sequence: TGCGCCAGCAGCCAAGTGTTAGGACAGGGTCACGAGCAGTACTTC.

V is TRBV5-1 and J is TRBJ2-2; TRBD2 aligns across 10 bases. J gave up 6 bases and V 2 bases, and 4 bases lay outside the gene matches. CDR3 length: 15 amino acids. The germline CDR1 and CDR2 sequences are SGHRS and YFSETQ. The CDR3 nucleotides read TGCGCCAGCAGCTTACAAGCGGGAGGGTCCGGGGAGCTGTTTTTT. It specifies CASSLQAGGSGELFF.

This clonotype has a handful of counts. This chain links TRBV6-1 with TRBJ2-5; D may be TRBD2 (6 bases). This CDR3 spans 11 amino acids. CDR1 is MNHNS, CDR2 SASEGT, per germline. Trimming removed 6 bases from V and 5 bases from J, with 7 bases in between. CDR3 amino acids: CASRGGETQYF. CDR3 bases: TGTGCCAGCAGGGGAGGTGAGACCCAGTACTTC.